This T cell receptor (beta chain) emerged from a study of vaccination and CD4 T cells after COVID-19. Regarding treatment: approximately 11-day PBMC culture with coronavirus spike peptide pools or control peptides (ViraFEST assay). Antigen-specific T cells were expanded with peptide pools by ViraFEST, and TCRs were then sequenced. On this clonotype itself: The antigen is not known.

Cultured CD4+ T cells had their DNA profiled by the Oncomine TCR Beta short-read assay. One entry per CDR3 protein results from TCRdb running MiXCR on the PCR reads. The top ten hold roughly 23% of the sample, which has about 12,000 distinct CDR3 sequences, 60% seen once. The V gene lost 6 bases and the J gene lost 5 bases, with 16 bases spanning the gap. The germline V gene has CDR1 MNHNS and CDR2 SASEGT. CDR3 length: 14 amino acids. This chain uses TRBV6-1 with TRBJ2-5; D not resolved. This TCR derives from a human donor who had recovered from COVID-19. The specimen was CD4+ T cells from blood, cultured in vitro. CDR3 nucleotide sequence: TGTGCCAGCAGCCGTTTAGGGTTTGGGGAGACCCAGTACTTC. Protein: CASSRLGFGETQYF.